These 29 T cell receptor beta chains were all obtained from the same sample, sequenced in a study of CD8 T cells in Susac syndrome. An input of roughly 0.5 to 1 ug of RNA was subjected to reverse transcription using random hexamers. One entry per CDR3 protein, called by TCRdb with MiXCR from the immunoSEQ multiplex PCR reads. The data hold 150,000 to 200,000 distinct CDR3 sequences, with about 95% observed a single time. Sequencing was done on a sample of CD4+ T cells from PBMCs. The receptors here all came from a human donor in good health.

The chain carries TRBV3-1 and TRBJ2-5, with 11 bases aligning to TRBD2. This CDR3 region has 17 residues. J lost 1 base, V lost 1 base, and 5 bases had no gene match. Germline lookup yields CDR1 LGHDT and CDR2 YNNKEL (reference sequence). In nucleotides, the CDR3 is TGTGCCAGCAGCCAAGTAGTTGGACTAGCGGGCCAAGAGACCCAGTACTTC. This gives the protein CASSQVVGLAGQETQYF.

The rearrangement uses TRBV4-2 and TRBJ2-1; 12 positions match TRBD2. Germline-derived CDR1 and CDR2 are LGHNA and YNFKEQ. The V and J ends lost 4 bases and 7 bases, in that order; junction bases with no gene match: 2. The CDR3 sequence is 14 residues long. The CDR3 DNA sequence: TGTGCCAGCAGCCCCGGACTAGCGGGAAATGAGCAGTTCTTC. Encoded protein: CASSPGLAGNEQFF.

The chain carries TRBV29-1 and TRBJ2-5; no definite D call. V lost 3 bases and J 1 base, leaving 6 bases between the germline ends. Per germline, CDR1 SQVTM and CDR2 ANQGSEA. The CDR3 covers 12 residues. This CDR3 reads CSVDPAQETQYF. The CDR3 DNA follows: TGCAGCGTTGACCCAGCCCAAGAGACCCAGTACTTC.

The CDR3 DNA is TGCAGCGTTGAATTGGTCCACGGGCAGCCCCAGCATTTT. Protein sequence: CSVELVHGQPQHF. This sequence joins TRBV29-1 and TRBJ1-5; D is unclear. The CDR3 runs to 13 residues. Trimming removed 2 bases at V and 7 bases at J, with 12 bases between. The V gene's germline CDR1 is SQVTM and CDR2 ANQGSEA.

The chain uses TRBV5-4 and TRBJ2-2; TRBD2 aligns across 10 bases. Germline values: CDR1 SGHNT, CDR2 YYREEE (reference sequence). Trimming took 1 base from V and 3 from J; bases not matched to a gene: 0. The CDR3 runs 15 residues. In DNA, the CDR3 is TGTGCCAGCAGCTTGACTAGCGGGGACACCGGGGAGCTGTTTTTT. Translating it yields CASSLTSGDTGELFF.

CDR3 sequence reads: CSAGLGLAPADTQYF. CDR3 nucleotides: TGCAGTGCTGGATTGGGACTAGCGCCGGCAGATACGCAGTATTTT. The V and J genes are TRBV20-1 and TRBJ2-3; TRBD2 matches 10 bases. Germline trimming cut 5 bases from V and 4 bases from J; bases unmatched to any gene: 9. Germline V gives CDR1 DFQATT, CDR2 SNEGSKA (reference sequence). The CDR3 has 15 amino acids.

Here the CDR3 reads CASSYSGANQETQYF. CDR3 coding DNA: TGTGCCAGCAGTTACTCGGGGGCGAACCAAGAGACCCAGTACTTC. The chain has TRBV6-6 and TRBJ2-5; tentatively, D is TRBD1 (6 bases). V lost 0 bases and J 0 bases, leaving 8 bases between the germline ends. The CDR3 totals 15 residues. Germline values: CDR1 MNHNY, CDR2 SVGAGI (reference sequence).

The gene calls are TRBV19 and TRBJ2-6; D gene unclear. The CDR3 is 13 residues long. The V gene lost 10 bases and the J gene lost 3 bases, with 10 bases spanning the gap. Germline values: CDR1 LNHDA, CDR2 SQIVND (reference sequence). CDR3 in amino acids: CATRPGGANVLTF. DNA of the CDR3: TGTGCCACCCGGCCGGGTGGGGCCAACGTCCTGACTTTC.

This chain connects TRBV20-1 to TRBJ2-3; 7 bases match TRBD1. Looked up from germline, CDR1 is DFQATT and CDR2 is SNEGSKA (reference sequence). V dropped 5 bases and J dropped 4; count of bases not matched to a gene: 3. This CDR3 is built from 12 residues. The CDR3 DNA reads as TGCAGTGCTTCGACAGGGCCAGATACGCAGTATTTT. Translation gives CSASTGPDTQYF.

The V call is TRBV5-4, the J call TRBJ2-1; 9 bases align to TRBD2. Unmatched junction bases numbered 5, after V lost 0 bases and J lost 4 bases. CDR1 and CDR2 (germline): SGHNT, YYREEE (reference sequence). This CDR3 has 16 residues. The CDR3 spells CASSLATSGSYNEQFF. DNA for the CDR3: TGTGCCAGCAGCTTGGCCACTAGCGGGTCATACAATGAGCAGTTCTTC.

The chain combines TRBV28 with TRBJ1-2; D not certain. V lost 7 bases to trimming and J lost 8 bases, with 8 bases between them. The CDR3 has 10 residues. CDR1 is MDHEN and CDR2 is SYDVKM in the germline V gene. The CDR3 nucleotides read TGTGCCAGCAAGGACGTAGGCTACACCTTC. Translation: CASKDVGYTF.

The rearrangement uses TRBV5-6 and TRBJ2-7, with 12 bases that match TRBD2. The ends lost 1 base at V and 8 bases at J; junction bases unmatched: 1. Germline assignment: CDR1 SGHDT and CDR2 YYEEEE. The CDR3 is 13 residues long. In DNA, the CDR3 is TGTGCCAGCAGCTTGACTAGCGGGAGGCAGCAGTACTTC. Amino acid sequence: CASSLTSGRQQYF.

The chain combines TRBV5-1 with TRBJ1-4, with 8 positions matching TRBD1. V shed 8 bases, J shed 4 bases, and the junction held 7 bases outside the gene matches. Germline V CDR1 and CDR2: SGHRS, YFSETQ. This CDR3 is 14 amino acids long. The CDR3 coding sequence is TGCGCCAGTGGACAGGGACGCGGTAATGAAAAACTGTTTTTT. It encodes CASGQGRGNEKLFF. Full variable domain (outside the CDR3, taken from reference TRBV5-1 and TRBJ1-4): KAGVTQTPRYLIKTRGQQVTLSCSPISGHRSVSWYQQTPGQGLQFLFEYFSETQRNKGNFPGRFSGRQFSNSRSEMNVSTLELGDSALYLCASGQGRGNEKLFFGSGTQLSVL.

The chain couples TRBV5-4 to TRBJ1-2; D is ambiguous. The CDR3 extends over 12 amino acids. The V end was cut by 2 bases, the J end by 8 bases, with 10 bases between. Germline loops: CDR1 SGHNT, CDR2 YYREEE (reference sequence). CDR3: CASSFGAGGYTF. CDR3 DNA: TGTGCCAGCAGCTTCGGAGCGGGCGGCTACACCTTC.

This chain joins TRBV3-1 and TRBJ2-3; D remains unclear. The CDR3 is 14 residues long. V was clipped by 4 bases and J by 2 bases, with 10 bases between them. From germline, CDR1 is LGHDT and CDR2 YNNKEL (reference sequence). CDR3 DNA sequence: TGTGCCAGCAGCCTTACTAAGGACACAGATACGCAGTATTTT. This sequence encodes CASSLTKDTDTQYF.

V is TRBV7-6 and J is TRBJ2-5; D is unclear. Looked up from germline, CDR1 is SGHVS and CDR2 is FNYEAQ. The CDR3 extends over 14 amino acids. Trimming cost V 0 bases and J 4 bases, with 9 bases left between them. CDR3 nucleotide sequence: TGTGCCAGCAGCTTAGCGTTAGCAGGAGAGACCCAGTACTTC. Its translation: CASSLALAGETQYF. Drawing the rest from reference TRBV7-6 and TRBJ2-5, the complete variable domain is GAGVSQSPRYKVTKRGQDVALRCDPISGHVSLYWYRQALGQGPEFLTYFNYEAQQDKSGLPNDRFSAERPEGSISTLTIQRTEQRDSAMYRCASSLALAGETQYFGPGTRLLVL.

The CDR3 sequence: CASSHGPNNEQFF. DNA of the CDR3: TGTGCCAGCAGCCACGGGCCAAACAATGAGCAGTTCTTC. The chain joins TRBV7-3 to TRBJ2-1; D is undetermined. Trimming removed 5 bases at V and 5 bases at J, with 10 bases between. CDR3 size: 13 residues. The germline gives CDR1 SGHTA, CDR2 FQGTGA.

The genes are TRBV6-2 or TRBV6-3 and TRBJ2-2; 9 positions match TRBD2. Germline V gene data show CDR1 as MNHEY and CDR2 as SVGEGT. The CDR3 length is 15 residues. With 6 bases clipped from V and 4 bases from J, the junction kept 6 bases outside the gene matches. CDR3 loop: CASSVAGARTGELFF. The DNA of the CDR3 is TGTGCCAGCAGCGTAGCGGGAGCCCGCACCGGGGAGCTGTTTTTT.

The chain uses TRBV23-1 and TRBJ2-7; D is undetermined. TRBV23-1 is noted as an ORF with a role that remains uncertain. Trimming took 9 bases from V and 1 from J, leaving 25 bases between them. The CDR3 runs 17 residues. CDR3 residues: CARRKVDLPVGSYEQYF. The DNA for the CDR3 is TGCGCCAGGAGGAAGGTAGATCTTCCTGTGGGTTCCTACGAGCAGTACTTC.

The chain combines TRBV2 with TRBJ2-5; weak D call: TRBD1 (6 bases). Germline loops: CDR1 SNHLY, CDR2 FYNNEI. V was cut by 3 bases and J by 5 bases, with 19 bases left in between. This CDR3 comprises 16 residues. CDR3: CASSDMDRTSRETQYF. As DNA, the CDR3 is TGTGCCAGCAGTGATATGGACAGAACCTCCAGGGAGACCCAGTACTTC.

The chain combines TRBV29-1 with TRBJ1-1; D possibly corresponds to TRBD1 (5 bases). V was clipped by 6 bases and J by 8 bases, with 13 bases between them. The V gene's germline CDR1 is SQVTM and CDR2 ANQGSEA. This CDR3 region has 11 residues. The CDR3 sequence is CSVGTGPEAFF. The DNA for the CDR3 is TGCAGCGTAGGGACGGGCCCCGAAGCTTTCTTT.

The V call is TRBV5-1, the J call TRBJ1-5; the match to TRBD1 covers 7 bases. Germline CDR1 is SGHRS and CDR2 is YFSETQ. The V and J ends lost 0 bases and 2 bases, in that order; junction bases with no gene match: 5. The CDR3 has 16 amino acids. Here the CDR3 reads CASSLGDREGNQPQHF. The CDR3 DNA reads TGCGCCAGCAGCTTGGGTGACAGGGAAGGCAATCAGCCCCAGCATTTT. The full variable domain, in which reference TRBV5-1 and TRBJ1-5 provide the parts outside the CDR3, is KAGVTQTPRYLIKTRGQQVTLSCSPISGHRSVSWYQQTPGQGLQFLFEYFSETQRNKGNFPGRFSGRQFSNSRSEMNVSTLELGDSALYLCASSLGDREGNQPQHFGDGTRLSIL.

The rearrangement joins TRBV7-8 to TRBJ2-7; 8 positions match TRBD2. The CDR3 is made up of 15 amino acids. With 1 base clipped from V and 4 bases from J, the junction kept 6 bases outside the gene matches. Germline assignment: CDR1 SGHVS and CDR2 FQNEAQ. The CDR3 nucleotides are TGTGCCAGCAGCTTAGGACTCGGGAGGGTGTACGAGCAGTACTTC. Translated, it gives CASSLGLGRVYEQYF. Looking up the rest from reference TRBV7-8 and TRBJ2-7 gives the full variable domain: GAGVSQSPRYKVAKRGQDVALRCDPISGHVSLFWYQQALGQGPEFLTYFQNEAQLDKSGLPSDRFFAERPEGSVSTLKIQRTQQEDSAVYLCASSLGLGRVYEQYFGPGTRLTVT.

V and J are TRBV7-9 and TRBJ1-1; 7 bases align to TRBD1. V lost 6 bases to trimming and J lost 3 bases; unmatched junction nucleotides: 4. The CDR3 loop spans 13 amino acids. Germline CDR1 SEHNR, CDR2 FQNEAQ (reference sequence). The DNA of the CDR3 is TGTGCCAGCAGGAAAACAGGGGACACTGAAGCTTTCTTT. Encoded protein: CASRKTGDTEAFF.

The chain is built from TRBV20-1 and TRBJ1-2; 7 bases line up with TRBD1. This CDR3 has 14 residues. Per germline, CDR1 DFQATT and CDR2 SNEGSKA (reference sequence). V shed 1 base, J shed 8 bases, and the junction held 10 bases outside the gene matches. As DNA, the CDR3 is TGCAGTGCTAGAGTTATTGACAGGGAGCACGGCTACACCTTC. It translates to CSARVIDREHGYTF.

This clonotype showed up just once. The chain joins TRBV12-3 or TRBV12-4 to TRBJ2-5, with TRBD2 as a possible D gene (6 bases). The CDR3 sequence is 14 residues long. Trimming pared 3 bases from V and 5 bases from J, leaving 13 bases between. The CDR3 reads CASSLARGWETQYF. CDR3 in DNA: TGTGCCAGCAGTTTGGCCCGGGGGTGGGAGACCCAGTACTTC.

The chain links TRBV7-8 to TRBJ2-7, with D unresolved. The CDR3 length is 16 residues. CDR1 is SGHVS and CDR2 is FQNEAQ in the germline V gene. The ends were cut back, 1 base at V and 1 base at J, with 14 bases in the middle. CDR3 DNA sequence: TGTGCCAGCAGCTTAGTGCGGATCTTAGGATCCTACGAGCAGTACTTC. Translation gives CASSLVRILGSYEQYF.

This clonotype was picked up one time. V usage is TRBV27 and J usage is TRBJ1-4, with 7 bases matching TRBD1. There are 14 residues in the CDR3. In germline, CDR1 is MNHEY, CDR2 SMNVEV (reference sequence). V was clipped by 5 bases and J by 8 bases; unmatched bases: 8. The CDR3: CASSLLMDREKLFF. The CDR3 DNA reads as TGTGCCAGCAGTCTTCTGATGGACAGGGAAAAACTGTTTTTT.

This clonotype was seen just once. The rearrangement uses TRBV6-4 and TRBJ2-3; no definite D call. CDR3 length equals 13 residues. CDR1 is MRHNA, CDR2 SNTAGT, per germline. With 5 bases removed from V and 0 bases from J, the gap between germline ends came to 6 bases. CDR3 in DNA: TGTGCCAGCAGTAGAGCGAGCACAGATACGCAGTATTTT. Residues: CASSRASTDTQYF.